This TCR beta chain emerged from a study of T cell changes during pregnancy in multiple sclerosis. The CDR3 is 12 amino acids. Germline-derived CDR1 and CDR2 are SNHLY and FYNNEI. The germline V and J ends were trimmed by 1 base and 8 bases, with 8 bases remaining between them. Sequencing was performed with immunoSEQ multiplex PCR; in TCRdb, only in-frame clones are kept and a portion is missing. The repertoire has approximately 66,000 clones, about 92% of them found once; the top ten carry 1.5% to 2.5%. The rearrangement links TRBV2 to TRBJ1-2, with TRBD1 as a possible D gene (6 bases). The sequence was collected from a female donor in good health, enrolled as a control in a pregnancy study. Specimen: peripheral blood, collected in the third trimester of pregnancy. The CDR3 region is CASSEGDTGYTF. Written as DNA, the CDR3 is TGTGCCAGCAGTGAAGGGGACACCGGCTACACCTTC.